The 24 T cell receptor beta chains reported below all come from one sample, sequenced in a study of blood T cell repertoires in COVID-19. Sequenced by immunoSEQ multiplex PCR; TCRdb stores in-frame clones only, minus some. The data contain 84,000 or so clones, roughly 89% of them singletons. Input material: peripheral blood. The receptors shown here come from a man aged 55-75 years with acute or convalescent COVID-19.

The chain recombines TRBV4-3 with TRBJ1-4, with D perhaps TRBD1 (5 bases). CDR3 length: 17 amino acids. The V gene's germline CDR1 is LGHNA and CDR2 YSLEER. V lost 0 bases and J 3 bases, leaving 14 bases between the germline ends. The CDR3 here is CASSQDLDSGANEKLFF. The CDR3 region has the DNA TGCGCCAGCAGCCAAGATCTTGACTCGGGGGCTAATGAAAAACTGTTTTTT.

The chain links TRBV18 to TRBJ1-1; 8 bases fit TRBD1. This CDR3 spans 17 amino acids. V dropped 8 bases and J dropped 3; count of bases not matched to a gene: 17. Germline V gene data show CDR1 as KGHSH and CDR2 as LQKENI. Here the CDR3 reads CASKSKVQGAAYTEAFF. In DNA, the CDR3 is TGTGCCAGCAAGTCAAAGGTTCAGGGGGCGGCTTACACTGAAGCTTTCTTT.

The V call is TRBV7-8, the J call TRBJ2-1, with 9 bases fitting TRBD1. CDR3 size: 14 residues. Unmatched junction bases numbered 10, after V lost 7 bases and J lost 9 bases. Looked up from germline, CDR1 is SGHVS and CDR2 is FQNEAQ. The CDR3 DNA is TGTGCCAGCACCCCGGGACAGGGTCTCAGTGAGCAGTTCTTC. It codes for CASTPGQGLSEQFF.

V gene TRBV19 combines with J gene TRBJ1-4; possible D gene TRBD1, 5 bases. The V end was cut by 6 bases, the J end by 0 bases, with 11 bases between. CDR1 LNHDA and CDR2 SQIVND come from the germline V gene (reference sequence). CDR3 size: 15 residues. In DNA form, the CDR3 reads TGTGCCAGTAGAATGACAGCTGCAACTAATGAAAAACTGTTTTTT. This gives the protein CASRMTAATNEKLFF.

DNA of the CDR3: TGTGCCAGCAGCATCCGACTAGCGGGGGCTTTGAGGCAAGAGACCCAGTACTTC. Translating it yields CASSIRLAGALRQETQYF. The V and J genes are TRBV11-2 and TRBJ2-5; 12 bases map to TRBD2. V was pared by 5 bases and J by 2 bases, with 12 bases of the junction left unmatched. The CDR3 is 18 amino acids. Germline V lookup: CDR1 SGHAT, CDR2 FQNNGV.

The rearrangement links TRBV19 to TRBJ2-1, with TRBD2 matching over 8 bases. This CDR3 is built from 12 residues. From germline, CDR1 is LNHDA and CDR2 SQIVND (reference sequence). Trimming removed 4 bases from V and 12 bases from J; junction bases left unmatched: 5. CDR3 region: CASSTGGLWQFF. CDR3 sequence (DNA): TGTGCCAGTAGTACGGGGGGGTTGTGGCAGTTCTTC.

The J gene is TRBJ1-1, the V gene TRBV6-6; D might be TRBD1 (6 bases). The germline V gene encodes CDR1 MNHNY and CDR2 SVGAGI (reference sequence). Deletions cut 7 bases from V and 0 bases from J, with 12 bases between. CDR3 length: 14 amino acids. CDR3 nucleotides: TGTGCCAGCAAAGAACAGGGTGTGAACACTGAAGCTTTCTTT. This encodes CASKEQGVNTEAFF.

The J gene is TRBJ1-2, the V gene TRBV15, with a possible D match to TRBD1 (5 bases). CDR1 is LNHNV and CDR2 is YYDKDF in the germline V gene (reference sequence). This CDR3 region has 14 residues. Trimming took off 1 base at V and 4 bases at J, with 10 bases between the two ends. The CDR3 sequence is CATSRGQTLYGYTF. The CDR3 coding sequence is TGTGCCACCAGCAGAGGACAGACGCTCTATGGCTACACCTTC. Combining the CDR3 with reference TRBV15 and TRBJ1-2 gives the whole variable domain DAMVIQNPRYQVTQFGKPVTLSCSQTLNHNVMYWYQQKSSQAPKLLFHYYDKDFNNEADTPDNFQSRRPNTSFCFLDIRSPGLGDTAMYLCATSRGQTLYGYTFGSGTRLTVV.

The chain recombines TRBV6-2 or TRBV6-3 with TRBJ2-2, with D possibly matching TRBD1 (5 bases). Germline-derived CDR1 and CDR2 are MNHEY and SVGEGT. Trimming removed 4 bases at V and 1 base at J, with 13 bases between. The CDR3 is made up of 16 amino acids. This CDR3 reads CASSFQYTGNTGELFF. CDR3 bases: TGTGCCAGCAGTTTCCAATATACAGGGAACACCGGGGAGCTGTTTTTT.

The CDR3 DNA sequence: TGTGCCAGCAGCTTAGTGGGACAGGGCCAGCCCCAGCATTTT. As protein: CASSLVGQGQPQHF. The chain joins TRBV7-2 to TRBJ1-5; 9 bases are a match to TRBD1. V lost 1 base to trimming and J lost 7 bases; unmatched junction nucleotides: 2. Germline V gene data show CDR1 as SGHTA and CDR2 as FQGNSA. The CDR3 is 14 amino acids. The whole variable domain, filled in from reference TRBV7-2 and TRBJ1-5, reads GAGVSQSPSNKVTEKGKDVELRCDPISGHTALYWYRQSLGQGLEFLIYFQGNSAPDKSGLPSDRFSAERTGGSVSTLTIQRTQQEDSAVYLCASSLVGQGQPQHFGDGTRLSIL.

The table lists this clone with a count of one. The CDR3, as DNA: TGTGCCAGCAGTTATTCCACTAGCGGGGGAGGCGAGCAGTACTTC. Protein: CASSYSTSGGGEQYF. The chain is built from TRBV7-6 and TRBJ2-7; 11 bases map to TRBD2. V dropped 6 bases and J dropped 6; count of bases not matched to a gene: 10. This CDR3 is 15 amino acids long. From germline, CDR1 is SGHVS and CDR2 FNYEAQ.

V usage is TRBV18 and J usage is TRBJ1-1; D is possibly TRBD1 (5 bases). V lost 3 bases, J lost 1 base, and 12 bases lay in between. Germline V gene lookup returns CDR1 KGHSH and CDR2 LQKENI. The CDR3 runs 15 residues. The DNA of the CDR3 is TGTGCCAGCTCACCGGGACTGACATCGAACACTGAAGCTTTCTTT. This translates into CASSPGLTSNTEAFF.

The chain has TRBV27 and TRBJ1-1; D gene unclear. Germline loops: CDR1 MNHEY, CDR2 SMNVEV (reference sequence). The V end lost 8 bases, the J end lost 8 bases, and 18 bases lay between the germline ends. The CDR3 has 13 residues. CDR3 in amino acids: CASPSPTQIEAFF. The CDR3 DNA is TGTGCCAGCCCCAGCCCCACACAGATAGAAGCTTTCTTT.

V gene TRBV7-9 combines with J gene TRBJ2-2, with a tentative D call TRBD2 (5 bases). CDR3 size: 15 residues. Trimming stripped 1 base from V and 2 bases from J, with 8 bases between. The germline V gene has CDR1 SEHNR and CDR2 FQNEAQ (reference sequence). The CDR3 coding sequence is TGTGCCAGCAGCTTAGTAGGACTCAACACCGGGGAGCTGTTTTTT. Protein: CASSLVGLNTGELFF.

CDR3 nucleotide sequence: TGTGCCAGCAGCAACCAGGGGGCTTACGAGCAGTACTTC. This gives the protein CASSNQGAYEQYF. This chain connects TRBV3-1 (or the pseudogene TRBV3-2) to TRBJ2-7, with 8 bases fitting TRBD1. CDR3 size: 13 residues. Germline values: CDR1 LGHDT, CDR2 YNNKEL (reference sequence). The V gene end was trimmed by 5 bases and the J gene end by 4 bases; junction bases not matched to a gene: 4.

This clone was observed once. This chain links TRBV30 with TRBJ1-5; tentative D call: TRBD1 (5 bases). Trimming took off 6 bases at V and 6 bases at J, with 15 bases between the two ends. The CDR3 is made up of 13 amino acids. Germline loops: CDR1 GTSNPN, CDR2 SVGIG (reference sequence). CDR3 protein: CACRSGMTQPQHF. The CDR3 DNA reads as TGTGCCTGCCGTTCAGGGATGACTCAGCCCCAGCATTTT.

The chain couples TRBV19 to TRBJ2-3; D perhaps matches TRBD1 (6 bases). This CDR3 has 15 residues. Germline CDR1 and CDR2: LNHDA and SQIVND (reference sequence). The V gene lost 3 bases and the J gene lost 6 bases, with 16 bases spanning the gap. The CDR3 nucleotides are TGTGCCAGTAGTATGGGGGCAGGGTCGAGTGATACGCAGTATTTT. Residues: CASSMGAGSSDTQYF.

This sequence joins TRBV29-1 and TRBJ1-4; 9 nucleotides match TRBD1. This CDR3 region has 15 residues. J gave up 7 bases and V 4 bases, and 10 bases lay outside the gene matches. The germline V gene has CDR1 SQVTM and CDR2 ANQGSEA. The CDR3 sequence is CSVGPLLGQGEKLFF. The CDR3 nucleotides read TGCAGCGTTGGACCCCTATTGGGACAGGGTGAAAAACTGTTTTTT.

The chain is built from TRBV4-3 and TRBJ1-5; 11 bases fit TRBD1. V dropped 0 bases and J dropped 6; count of bases not matched to a gene: 10. The CDR3 covers 18 residues. CDR1 and CDR2 (germline): LGHNA, YSLEER. CDR3 protein: CASSQDWTGGYRVQPQHF. DNA for the CDR3: TGCGCCAGCAGCCAAGATTGGACAGGGGGCTATAGGGTTCAGCCCCAGCATTTT.

This clone was seen a single time. This chain uses TRBV2 with TRBJ2-7, with 9 bases lining up with TRBD1. This CDR3 is built from 15 residues. Germline V gene data show CDR1 as SNHLY and CDR2 as FYNNEI. After removal of 6 bases from V and 6 bases from J, the junction contained 12 bases not matched to a gene. The CDR3: CASRAVGQGFSEQYF. CDR3 coding DNA: TGTGCCAGCAGGGCCGTGGGACAGGGTTTCAGCGAGCAGTACTTC.

The chain carries TRBV5-4 and TRBJ1-2; 7 nucleotides match TRBD1. Germline V CDR1 and CDR2: SGHNT, YYREEE (reference sequence). This CDR3 spans 15 amino acids. J gave up 7 bases and V 4 bases, and 13 bases lay outside the gene matches. CDR3 region: CASSSAGGISSGYTF. The DNA of the CDR3 is TGTGCCAGCAGCAGCGCAGGGGGGATTTCATCTGGCTACACCTTC.

The chain uses TRBV18 and TRBJ1-2; D is unclear. Germline CDR1 and CDR2: KGHSH and LQKENI. The germline V and J ends were trimmed by 2 bases and 1 base, with 8 bases remaining between them. The CDR3 has 14 residues. DNA for the CDR3: TGTGCCAGCTCACCAGTAAAGCTTAACTATGGCTACACCTTC. It translates to CASSPVKLNYGYTF.

V is TRBV5-1 and J is TRBJ1-2; D not certain. This CDR3 contains 14 residues. V gave up 3 bases and J gave up 3 bases, with 12 bases separating them. Germline V gene lookup returns CDR1 SGHRS and CDR2 YFSETQ. CDR3 sequence reads: CASSSDGGHYGYTF. CDR3 in DNA: TGCGCCAGCAGCTCGGACGGAGGCCACTATGGCTACACCTTC.

The chain joins TRBV7-2 to TRBJ2-5, with TRBD2 matching over 10 bases. After removal of 5 bases from V and 5 bases from J, the junction contained 11 bases not matched to a gene. The CDR3 runs 16 residues. Germline V gene data show CDR1 as SGHTA and CDR2 as FQGNSA. This CDR3 is CASSPGVAGGRETQYF. DNA for the CDR3: TGTGCCAGCAGCCCAGGGGTAGCGGGGGGTCGGGAGACCCAGTACTTC.